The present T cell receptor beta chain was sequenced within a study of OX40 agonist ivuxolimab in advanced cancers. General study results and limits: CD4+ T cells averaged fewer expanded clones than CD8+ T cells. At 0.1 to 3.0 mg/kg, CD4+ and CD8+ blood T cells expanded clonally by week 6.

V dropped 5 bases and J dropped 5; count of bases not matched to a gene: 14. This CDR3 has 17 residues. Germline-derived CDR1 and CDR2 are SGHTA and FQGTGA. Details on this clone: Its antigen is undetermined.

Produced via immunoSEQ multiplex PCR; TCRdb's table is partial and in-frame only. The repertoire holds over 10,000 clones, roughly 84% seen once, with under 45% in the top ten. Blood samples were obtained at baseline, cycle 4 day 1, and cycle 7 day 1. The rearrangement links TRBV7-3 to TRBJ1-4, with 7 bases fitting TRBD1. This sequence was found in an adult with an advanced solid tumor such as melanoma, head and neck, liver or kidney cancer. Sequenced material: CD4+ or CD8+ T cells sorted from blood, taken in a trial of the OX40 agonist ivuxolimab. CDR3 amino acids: CASSVVLPGQTNEKLFF. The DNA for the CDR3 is TGTGCCAGCAGCGTCGTCCTACCGGGACAGACGAATGAAAAACTGTTTTTT.